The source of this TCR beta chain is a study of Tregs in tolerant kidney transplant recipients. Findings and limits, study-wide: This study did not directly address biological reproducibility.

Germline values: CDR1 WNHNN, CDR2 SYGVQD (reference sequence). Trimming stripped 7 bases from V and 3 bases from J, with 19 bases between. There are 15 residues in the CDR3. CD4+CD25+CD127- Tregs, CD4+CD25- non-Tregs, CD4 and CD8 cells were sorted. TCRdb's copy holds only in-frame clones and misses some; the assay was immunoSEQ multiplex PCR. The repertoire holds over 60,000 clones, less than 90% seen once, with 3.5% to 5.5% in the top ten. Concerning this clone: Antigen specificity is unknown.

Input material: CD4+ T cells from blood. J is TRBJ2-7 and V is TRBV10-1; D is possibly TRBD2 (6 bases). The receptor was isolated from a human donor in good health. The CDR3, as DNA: TGCGCCAGCACCAACCGTCGGGGGTTCTTCTACGAGCAGTACTTC. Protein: CASTNRRGFFYEQYF.